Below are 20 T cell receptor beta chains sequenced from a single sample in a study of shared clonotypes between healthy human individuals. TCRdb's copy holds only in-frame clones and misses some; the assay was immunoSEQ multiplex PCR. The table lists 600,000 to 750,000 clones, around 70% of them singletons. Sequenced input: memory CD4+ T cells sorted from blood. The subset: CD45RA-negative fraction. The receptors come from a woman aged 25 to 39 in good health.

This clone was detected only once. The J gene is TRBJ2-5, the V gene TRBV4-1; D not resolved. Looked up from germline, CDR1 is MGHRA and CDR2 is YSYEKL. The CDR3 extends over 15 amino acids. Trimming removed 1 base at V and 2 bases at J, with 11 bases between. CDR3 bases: TGCGCCAGCAGCCAAGCACCCCCACTGCAAGAGACCCAGTACTTC. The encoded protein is CASSQAPPLQETQYF.

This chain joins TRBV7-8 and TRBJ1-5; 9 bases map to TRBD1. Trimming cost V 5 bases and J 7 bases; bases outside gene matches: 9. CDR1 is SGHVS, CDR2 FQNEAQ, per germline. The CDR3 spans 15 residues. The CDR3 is CASSRSGTGRQPQHF. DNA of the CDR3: TGTGCCAGCAGCCGAAGCGGGACAGGGAGACAGCCCCAGCATTTT.

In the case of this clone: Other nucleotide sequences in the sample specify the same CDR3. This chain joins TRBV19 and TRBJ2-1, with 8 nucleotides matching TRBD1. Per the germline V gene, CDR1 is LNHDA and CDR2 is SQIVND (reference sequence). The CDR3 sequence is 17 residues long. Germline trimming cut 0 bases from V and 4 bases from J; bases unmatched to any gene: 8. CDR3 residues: CASSIDSGTGGYNEQFF. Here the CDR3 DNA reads TGTGCCAGTAGTATAGATTCCGGGACAGGAGGTTACAATGAGCAGTTCTTC.

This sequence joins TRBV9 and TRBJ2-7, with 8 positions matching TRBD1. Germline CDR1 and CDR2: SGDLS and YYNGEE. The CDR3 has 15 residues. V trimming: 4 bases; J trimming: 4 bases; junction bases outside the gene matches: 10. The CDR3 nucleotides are TGTGCCAGCAGCCTCCACGAGGGACAGGTATACGAGCAGTACTTC. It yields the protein CASSLHEGQVYEQYF.

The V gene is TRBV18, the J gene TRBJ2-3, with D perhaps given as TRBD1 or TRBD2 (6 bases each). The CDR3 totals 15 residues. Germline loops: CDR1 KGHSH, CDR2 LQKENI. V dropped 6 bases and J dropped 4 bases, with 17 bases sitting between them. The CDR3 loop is CASSSNGGMSDTQYF. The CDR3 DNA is TGTGCCAGCTCCTCAAACGGGGGCATGTCAGATACGCAGTATTTT. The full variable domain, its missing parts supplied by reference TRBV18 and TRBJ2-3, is NAGVMQNPRHLVRRRGQEARLRCSPMKGHSHVYWYRQLPEEGLKFMVYLQKENIIDESGMPKERFSAEFPKEGPSILRIQQVVRGDSAAYFCASSSNGGMSDTQYFGPGTRLTVL.

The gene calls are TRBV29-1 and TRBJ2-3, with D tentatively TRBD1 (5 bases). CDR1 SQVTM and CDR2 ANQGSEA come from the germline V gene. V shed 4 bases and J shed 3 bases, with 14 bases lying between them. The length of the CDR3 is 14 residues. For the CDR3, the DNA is TGCAGCGTTGGTGACAGCTATATGACAGATACGCAGTATTTT. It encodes CSVGDSYMTDTQYF.

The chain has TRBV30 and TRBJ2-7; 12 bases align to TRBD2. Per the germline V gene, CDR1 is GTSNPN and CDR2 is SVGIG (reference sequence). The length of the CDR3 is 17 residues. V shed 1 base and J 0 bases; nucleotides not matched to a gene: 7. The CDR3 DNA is TGTGCCTGGAGTGCCGGGACTAGCGGGTACAGCTCCTACGAGCAGTACTTC. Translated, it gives CAWSAGTSGYSSYEQYF.

CDR3 sequence: CAWSVLVSGRLRSYEQYF. The CDR3 DNA follows: TGTGCCTGGAGTGTACTCGTTAGCGGGAGGCTTCGCTCCTACGAGCAGTACTTC. This chain connects TRBV30 to TRBJ2-5; 10 nucleotides match TRBD2. With the DNA end fitting TRBJ2-7 better, the J assignment may be wrong. Germline V gene lookup returns CDR1 GTSNPN and CDR2 SVGIG (reference sequence). This CDR3 spans 18 amino acids.

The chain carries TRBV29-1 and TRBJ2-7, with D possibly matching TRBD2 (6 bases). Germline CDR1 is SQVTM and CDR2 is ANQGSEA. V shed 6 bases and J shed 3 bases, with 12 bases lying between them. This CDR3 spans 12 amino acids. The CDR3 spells CSVGDSRYEQYF. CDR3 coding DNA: TGCAGCGTGGGGGACTCACGCTACGAGCAGTACTTC.

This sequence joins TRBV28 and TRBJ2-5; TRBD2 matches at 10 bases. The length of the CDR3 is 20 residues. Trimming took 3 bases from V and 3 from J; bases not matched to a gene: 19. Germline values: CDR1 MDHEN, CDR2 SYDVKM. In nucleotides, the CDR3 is TGTGCCAGCAGTTTTGGGGACAGACGCTCCGGGACTAGCGAGAAAGAGACCCAGTACTTC. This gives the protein CASSFGDRRSGTSEKETQYF.

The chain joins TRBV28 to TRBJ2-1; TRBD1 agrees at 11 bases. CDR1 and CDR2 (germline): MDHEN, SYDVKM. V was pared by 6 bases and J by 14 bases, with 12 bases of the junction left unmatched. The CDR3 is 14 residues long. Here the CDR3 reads CASSTLGQGDWEFF. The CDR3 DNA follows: TGTGCCAGCAGCACTCTGGGACAGGGGGATTGGGAGTTCTTC.

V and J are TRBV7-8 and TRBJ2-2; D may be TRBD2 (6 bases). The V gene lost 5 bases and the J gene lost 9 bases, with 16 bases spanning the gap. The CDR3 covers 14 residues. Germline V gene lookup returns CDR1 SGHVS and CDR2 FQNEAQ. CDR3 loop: CASSHRTAGRELFF. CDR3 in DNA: TGTGCCAGCAGCCACCGGACCGCGGGACGGGAGCTGTTTTTT.

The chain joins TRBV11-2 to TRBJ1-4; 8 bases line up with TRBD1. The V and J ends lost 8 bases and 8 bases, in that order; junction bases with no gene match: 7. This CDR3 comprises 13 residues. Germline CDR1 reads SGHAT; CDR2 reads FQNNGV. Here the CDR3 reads CASQTGVGEKLFF. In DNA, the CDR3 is TGTGCCAGCCAGACAGGGGTAGGCGAAAAACTGTTTTTT.

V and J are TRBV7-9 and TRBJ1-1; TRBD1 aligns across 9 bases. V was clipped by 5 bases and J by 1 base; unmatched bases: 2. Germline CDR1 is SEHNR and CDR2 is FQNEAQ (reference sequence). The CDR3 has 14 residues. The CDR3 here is CASSAGQGNTEAFF. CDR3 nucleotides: TGTGCCAGCAGCGCGGGACAGGGGAACACTGAAGCTTTCTTT.

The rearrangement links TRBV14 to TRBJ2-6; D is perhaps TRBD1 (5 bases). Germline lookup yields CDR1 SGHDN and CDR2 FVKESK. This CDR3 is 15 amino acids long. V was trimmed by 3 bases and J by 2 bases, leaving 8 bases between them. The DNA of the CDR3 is TGTGCCAGCAGCCACCTAGGGGCTGGGGCCAACGTCCTGACTTTC. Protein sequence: CASSHLGAGANVLTF.

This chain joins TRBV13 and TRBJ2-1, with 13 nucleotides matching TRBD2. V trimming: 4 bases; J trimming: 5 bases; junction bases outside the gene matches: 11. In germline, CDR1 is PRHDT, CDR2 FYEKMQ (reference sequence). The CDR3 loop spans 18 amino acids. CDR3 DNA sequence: TGTGCCAGCAGCTGGGGACTAGCGGGACGTAGACGTCACAATGAGCAGTTCTTC. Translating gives CASSWGLAGRRRHNEQFF.

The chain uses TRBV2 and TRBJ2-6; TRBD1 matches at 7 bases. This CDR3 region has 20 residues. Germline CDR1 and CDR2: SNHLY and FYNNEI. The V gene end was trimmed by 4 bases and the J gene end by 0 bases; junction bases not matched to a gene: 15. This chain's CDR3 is CASSGGTPGQSLSGANVLTF. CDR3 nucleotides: TGTGCCAGCAGTGGGGGGACCCCGGGACAGTCTCTCTCTGGGGCCAACGTCCTGACTTTC.

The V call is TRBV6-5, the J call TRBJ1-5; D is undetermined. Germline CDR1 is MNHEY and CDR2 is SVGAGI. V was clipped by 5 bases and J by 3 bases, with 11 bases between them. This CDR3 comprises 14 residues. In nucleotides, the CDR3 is TGTGCCAGCAGTCTTAAACCGAACAATCAGCCCCAGCATTTT. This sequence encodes CASSLKPNNQPQHF.

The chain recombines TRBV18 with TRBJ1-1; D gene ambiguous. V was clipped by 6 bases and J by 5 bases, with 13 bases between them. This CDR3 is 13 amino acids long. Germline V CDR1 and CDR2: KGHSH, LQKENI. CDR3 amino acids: CASSRAYGTEAFF. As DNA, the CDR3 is TGTGCCAGCTCGCGGGCTTATGGGACTGAAGCTTTCTTT.

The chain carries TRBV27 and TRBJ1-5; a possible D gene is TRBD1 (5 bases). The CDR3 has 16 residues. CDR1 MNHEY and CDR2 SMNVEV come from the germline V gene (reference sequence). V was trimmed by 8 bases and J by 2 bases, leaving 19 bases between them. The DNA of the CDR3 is TGTGCCAGCGGCCGAAGGCGAGGGGCTGGCAATCAGCCCCAGCATTTT. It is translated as CASGRRRGAGNQPQHF.